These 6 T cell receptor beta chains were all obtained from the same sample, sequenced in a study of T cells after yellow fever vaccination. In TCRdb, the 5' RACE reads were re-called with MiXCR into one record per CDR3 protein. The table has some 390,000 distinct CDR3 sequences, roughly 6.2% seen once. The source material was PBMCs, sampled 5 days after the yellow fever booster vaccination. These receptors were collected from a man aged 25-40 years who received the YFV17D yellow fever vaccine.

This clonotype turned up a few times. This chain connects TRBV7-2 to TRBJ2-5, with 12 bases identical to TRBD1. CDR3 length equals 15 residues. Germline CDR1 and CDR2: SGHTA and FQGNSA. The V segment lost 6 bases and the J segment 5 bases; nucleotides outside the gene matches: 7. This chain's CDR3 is CASRGTGGAYETQYF. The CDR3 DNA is TGTGCCAGCAGAGGGACAGGGGGCGCGTACGAGACCCAGTACTTC.

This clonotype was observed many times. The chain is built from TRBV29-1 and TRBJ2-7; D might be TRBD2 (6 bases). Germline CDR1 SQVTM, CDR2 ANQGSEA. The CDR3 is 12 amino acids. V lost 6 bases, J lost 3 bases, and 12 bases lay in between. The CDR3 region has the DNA TGCAGCGTATTTAGCGGAGTCTACGAGCAGTACTTC. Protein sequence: CSVFSGVYEQYF.

The CDR3 nucleotides are TGTGCCAGCAGCGACAACCCTACTGTGTCAGATACGCAGTATTTT. This codes for CASSDNPTVSDTQYF. The chain is built from TRBV7-2 and TRBJ2-3; no clear D gene. The V gene's germline CDR1 is SGHTA and CDR2 FQGNSA. This CDR3 spans 15 amino acids. Trimming stripped 5 bases from V and 4 bases from J, with 16 bases between.

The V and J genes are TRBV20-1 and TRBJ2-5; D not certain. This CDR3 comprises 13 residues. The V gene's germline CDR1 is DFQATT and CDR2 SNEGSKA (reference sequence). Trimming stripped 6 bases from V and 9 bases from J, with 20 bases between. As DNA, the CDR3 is TGCAGTGCACCCTACGGCAACCCGTTGGCCCAGTACTTC. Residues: CSAPYGNPLAQYF.

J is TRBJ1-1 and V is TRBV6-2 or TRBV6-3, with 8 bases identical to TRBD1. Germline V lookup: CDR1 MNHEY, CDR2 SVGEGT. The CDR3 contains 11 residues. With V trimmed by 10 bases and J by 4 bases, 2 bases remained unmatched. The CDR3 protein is CAIGQGTEAFF. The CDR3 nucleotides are TGTGCCATTGGACAGGGCACTGAAGCTTTCTTT.

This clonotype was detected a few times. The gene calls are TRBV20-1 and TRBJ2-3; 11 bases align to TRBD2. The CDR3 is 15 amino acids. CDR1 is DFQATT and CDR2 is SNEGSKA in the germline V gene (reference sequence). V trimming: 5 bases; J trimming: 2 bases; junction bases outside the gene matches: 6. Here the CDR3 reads CSALAGLAATDTQYF. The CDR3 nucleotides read TGCAGTGCTCTAGCGGGACTAGCGGCCACAGATACGCAGTATTTT.